These 2 T cell receptor beta chains were sequenced from one sample in a study of blood T cell repertoires in COVID-19. Here immunoSEQ multiplex PCR was the method, and the copy in TCRdb shows in-frame clones only, minus some. Among more than 200,000 clones listed, around nine tenths were seen once. The sequenced sample was peripheral blood. These receptors came from a woman aged 55-75 years with COVID-19, enrolled during active disease.

There are a few counts of this clone. This rearrangement joins TRBV11-3 to TRBJ2-7; tentative D call: TRBD2 (7 bases). In germline, CDR1 is SGHNT, CDR2 YENEEA. Trimming pared 5 bases from V and 6 bases from J, leaving 14 bases between. The CDR3 runs to 13 residues. CDR3 nucleotide sequence: TGTGCCAGCAGCCCCAAGGGGGGGGGCGAGCAGTACTTC. Translating it yields CASSPKGGGEQYF.

This clone was seen a few times. The chain links TRBV2 to TRBJ2-7; TRBD2 agrees at 10 bases. Per germline, CDR1 SNHLY and CDR2 FYNNEI. The CDR3 has 14 residues. With 9 bases clipped from V and 3 bases from J, the junction kept 8 bases outside the gene matches. CDR3: CASLRAGGGYEQYF. CDR3 nucleotides: TGTGCCAGTCTAAGAGCGGGAGGGGGCTACGAGCAGTACTTC.